These 13 T cell receptor beta chains were all obtained from the same sample, sequenced in a study of vaccination and CD4 T cells after COVID-19. At the Johns Hopkins FTIC core, DNA taken from cultured CD4+ T cells was sequenced by way of the Oncomine TCR Beta short-read assay. TCRdb recomputed calls from the PCR reads with MiXCR, one row per CDR3 protein. The data show about 12,000 distinct CDR3 sequences, with roughly 65% seen just once and about 20% held by the top ten. Noted treatment: 10-day PBMC culture with coronavirus spike peptide pools or control peptides (ViraFEST assay). These receptors have no identified antigens. Sequencing was carried out using CD4+ T cells from blood, cultured in vitro. These receptors all stem from a human donor who had recovered from COVID-19.

V and J are TRBV2 and TRBJ1-2; 12 bases map to TRBD1. CDR1 is SNHLY, CDR2 FYNNEI, per germline. V shed 7 bases and J 8 bases; nucleotides not matched to a gene: 8. The CDR3 has 14 residues. CDR3 protein: CASTGTGGANGYTF. DNA of the CDR3: TGTGCCAGCACCGGGACAGGGGGCGCGAACGGCTACACCTTC.

CDR3 loop: CASRTDSGANVLTF. The CDR3 nucleotides are TGTGCCAGTAGGACGGACTCTGGGGCCAACGTCCTGACTTTC. The chain employs TRBV19 and TRBJ2-6; D gene uncertain. This CDR3 is built from 14 residues. V lost 6 bases to trimming and J lost 0 bases, with 6 bases between them. Looked up from germline, CDR1 is LNHDA and CDR2 is SQIVND (reference sequence).

This chain links TRBV20-1 with TRBJ2-1; D ambiguous. Germline V gene data show CDR1 as DFQATT and CDR2 as SNEGSKA (reference sequence). The V end lost 0 bases, the J end lost 6 bases, and 9 bases lay between the germline ends. The CDR3 extends over 13 amino acids. The CDR3 DNA follows: TGCAGTGCTAGAGACGGGCCCTCCAATGAGCAGTTCTTC. It specifies CSARDGPSNEQFF.

The chain joins TRBV7-9 to TRBJ2-3; 9 nucleotides align to TRBD1. The CDR3 extends over 19 amino acids. Germline CDR1 reads SEHNR; CDR2 reads FQNEAQ (reference sequence). V lost 7 bases, J lost 6 bases, and 23 bases stayed unmatched. The CDR3 DNA sequence: TGTGCCAGCATCCTCCGGGACAGGGATCGCGGGCGTAGCGAGGATACGCAGTATTTT. Translated: CASILRDRDRGRSEDTQYF.

The chain recombines TRBV15 with TRBJ2-1, with no clear D. The CDR3 extends over 15 amino acids. Trimming pared 0 bases from V and 0 bases from J, leaving 6 bases between. The germline CDR1 and CDR2 sequences are LNHNV and YYDKDF (reference sequence). CDR3 residues: CATSRDIGSYNEQFF. The CDR3 nucleotides are TGTGCCACCAGCAGAGATATAGGCTCCTACAATGAGCAGTTCTTC. The whole variable domain, filled in from reference TRBV15 and TRBJ2-1, reads DAMVIQNPRYQVTQFGKPVTLSCSQTLNHNVMYWYQQKSSQAPKLLFHYYDKDFNNEADTPDNFQSRRPNTSFCFLDIRSPGLGDTAMYLCATSRDIGSYNEQFFGPGTRLTVL.

V usage is TRBV28 and J usage is TRBJ1-3; a weak D match, TRBD1 (5 bases). This CDR3 region has 13 residues. Germline V gene lookup returns CDR1 MDHEN and CDR2 SYDVKM. Trimming pared 3 bases from V and 9 bases from J, leaving 12 bases between. In DNA, the CDR3 is TGTGCCAGCAGTTTCCCAGCTCAGGGCACCATATATTTT. Amino acid sequence: CASSFPAQGTIYF.

This clonotype was found a few times. The chain combines TRBV12-1 with TRBJ2-7; whether TRBD1, the table's D call, matches the DNA was not checked. TRBV12-1 is a listed pseudogene. This CDR3 is built from 16 residues. The chain's CDR3 is CASSQDSGTRPYEQYF. DNA for the CDR3: TGTGCCAGCAGCCAAGATTCCGGGACACGACCCTACGAGCAGTACTTC.

This clonotype has only a few counts. This rearrangement joins TRBV28 to TRBJ2-3; D is unresolved. Trimming removed 7 bases from V and 0 bases from J, with 11 bases in between. CDR3 length equals 14 residues. The germline CDR1 and CDR2 sequences are MDHEN and SYDVKM. The CDR3 DNA is TGTGCCAGCACTGATACTACTAGCACAGATACGCAGTATTTT. This sequence encodes CASTDTTSTDTQYF.

The chain uses TRBV6-2 or TRBV6-3 and TRBJ1-1; possibly TRBD1 for D (6 bases). The CDR3 consists of 14 residues. In germline, CDR1 is MNHEY, CDR2 SVGEGT. Trimming stripped 0 bases from V and 6 bases from J, with 11 bases between. This CDR3 reads CASSYSIYRAEAFF. The CDR3 DNA reads TGTGCCAGCAGTTACTCGATTTACAGGGCTGAAGCTTTCTTT.

The chain links TRBV7-2 to TRBJ2-3; 9 bases are a match to TRBD2. V was pared by 6 bases and J by 2 bases, with 9 bases of the junction left unmatched. This CDR3 comprises 16 residues. The germline V gene has CDR1 SGHTA and CDR2 FQGNSA. CDR3 nucleotides: TGTGCCAGCAGAGCCAGAGCGGGAGGTCCCACAGATACGCAGTATTTT. Its translation: CASRARAGGPTDTQYF.

The chain uses TRBV28 and TRBJ1-6; the match to TRBD1 covers 8 bases. The length of the CDR3 is 16 residues. From germline, CDR1 is MDHEN and CDR2 SYDVKM. V shed 4 bases, J shed 7 bases, and the junction held 9 bases outside the gene matches. The CDR3, as DNA: TGTGCCAGCAGTTCAGTCGGCAGGGGGCAAAATTCACCCCTCCACTTT. This sequence encodes CASSSVGRGQNSPLHF.

The J gene is TRBJ2-4, the V gene TRBV2; D is tentatively TRBD1 or TRBD2 (6 bases each). The germline V gene encodes CDR1 SNHLY and CDR2 FYNNEI. Trimming pared 8 bases from V and 6 bases from J, leaving 23 bases between. The CDR3 loop spans 16 amino acids. The CDR3: CASRRAVAGAGNIQYF. The CDR3 DNA sequence: TGTGCCAGCCGGAGGGCGGTGGCAGGGGCCGGAAACATTCAGTACTTC. The entire variable domain, with the rest obtained from reference TRBV2 and TRBJ2-4, is as follows: EPEVTQTPSHQVTQMGQEVILRCVPISNHLYFYWYRQILGQKVEFLVSFYNNEISEKSEIFDDQFSVERPDGSNFTLKIRSTKLEDSAMYFCASRRAVAGAGNIQYFGAGTRLSVL.

This clonotype came up once. V is TRBV18 and J is TRBJ1-2; 7 bases align to TRBD1. This CDR3 has 15 residues. From germline, CDR1 is KGHSH and CDR2 LQKENI. The junction had 3 bases not matched to a gene; V was cut back by 0 bases and J by 2 bases. Here the CDR3 reads CASSPPPGQNYGYTF. The DNA for the CDR3 is TGTGCCAGCTCACCACCTCCGGGACAGAACTATGGCTACACCTTC.